This T cell receptor beta chain was recovered during a study of blood T cell repertoires in COVID-19. The CDR3 length is 14 residues. Per germline, CDR1 LNHDA and CDR2 SQIVND (reference sequence). V lost 6 bases, J lost 0 bases, and 9 bases lay in between. Authors' methods: Estimated nucleated cell counts came from reference gene primer amplification. TCRdb keeps only in-frame clones here, not all; method: immunoSEQ multiplex PCR. The V and J calls and clone size come from that table; D and trimming were worked out from the DNA. The data contain about 180,000 clones, about 85% of them singletons. V usage is TRBV19 and J usage is TRBJ2-1; possible D gene TRBD1, 5 bases. This TCR came from a woman aged 80 or over with acute or convalescent COVID-19. Material for sequencing was peripheral blood. CDR3 amino acids: CASRQGTSYNEQFF. CDR3 bases: TGTGCCAGTAGGCAGGGAACCTCCTACAATGAGCAGTTCTTC. The whole variable domain, filled in from reference TRBV19 and TRBJ2-1, reads DGGITQSPKYLFRKEGQNVTLSCEQNLNHDAMYWYRQDPGQGLRLIYYSQIVNDFQKGDIAEGYSVSREKKESFPLTVTSAQKNPTAFYLCASRQGTSYNEQFFGPGTRLTVL.